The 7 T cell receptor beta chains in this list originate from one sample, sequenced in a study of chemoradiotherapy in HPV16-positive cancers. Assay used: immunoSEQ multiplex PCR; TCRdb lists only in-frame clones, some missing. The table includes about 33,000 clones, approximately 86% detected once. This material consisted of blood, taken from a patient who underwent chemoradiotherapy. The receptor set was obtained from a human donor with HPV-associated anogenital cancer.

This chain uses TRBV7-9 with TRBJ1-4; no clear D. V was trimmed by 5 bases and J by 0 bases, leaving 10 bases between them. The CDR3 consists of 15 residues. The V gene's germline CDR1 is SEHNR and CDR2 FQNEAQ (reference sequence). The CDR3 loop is CASSLQLSTNEKLFF. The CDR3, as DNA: TGTGCCAGCAGCCTCCAATTATCAACTAATGAAAAACTGTTTTTT.

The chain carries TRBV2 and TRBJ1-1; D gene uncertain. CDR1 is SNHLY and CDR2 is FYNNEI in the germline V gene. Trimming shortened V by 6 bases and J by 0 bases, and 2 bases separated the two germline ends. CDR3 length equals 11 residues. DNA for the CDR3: TGTGCCAGCAGGCTGAACACTGAAGCTTTCTTT. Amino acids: CASRLNTEAFF.

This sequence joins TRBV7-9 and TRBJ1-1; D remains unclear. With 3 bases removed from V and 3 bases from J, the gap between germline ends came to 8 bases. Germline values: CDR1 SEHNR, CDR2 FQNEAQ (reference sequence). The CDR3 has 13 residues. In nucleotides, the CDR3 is TGTGCCAGCAGCTTCCTGGAGTACACTGAAGCTTTCTTT. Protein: CASSFLEYTEAFF. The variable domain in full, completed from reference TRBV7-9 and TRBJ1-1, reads DTGVSQNPRHKITKRGQNVTFRCDPISEHNRLYWYRQTLGQGPEFLTYFQNEAQLEKSRLLSDRFSAERPKGSFSTLEIQRTEQGDSAMYLCASSFLEYTEAFFGQGTRLTVV.

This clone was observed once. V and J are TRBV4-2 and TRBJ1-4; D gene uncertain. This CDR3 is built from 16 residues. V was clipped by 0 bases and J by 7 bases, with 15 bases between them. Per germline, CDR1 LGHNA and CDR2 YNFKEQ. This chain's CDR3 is CASSQDRGSGGEKLFF. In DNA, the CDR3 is TGTGCCAGCAGCCAAGATCGAGGTTCAGGAGGTGAAAAACTGTTTTTT.

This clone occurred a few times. In DNA form, the CDR3 reads TGCGCCAGCAGCACAGGTCCCGGCACTGAAGCTTTCTTT. It specifies CASSTGPGTEAFF. The V gene is TRBV5-1, the J gene TRBJ1-1, with TRBD1 as a possible D gene (5 bases). Germline CDR1 SGHRS, CDR2 YFSETQ. V was pared by 4 bases and J by 4 bases, with 11 bases between. CDR3 length equals 13 residues.

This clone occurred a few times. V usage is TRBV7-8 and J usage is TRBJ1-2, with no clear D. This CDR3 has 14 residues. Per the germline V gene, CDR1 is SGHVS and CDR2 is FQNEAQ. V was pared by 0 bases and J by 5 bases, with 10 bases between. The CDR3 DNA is TGTGCCAGCAGCTTAGCGACACCTACGTATGGCTACACCTTC. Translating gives CASSLATPTYGYTF.

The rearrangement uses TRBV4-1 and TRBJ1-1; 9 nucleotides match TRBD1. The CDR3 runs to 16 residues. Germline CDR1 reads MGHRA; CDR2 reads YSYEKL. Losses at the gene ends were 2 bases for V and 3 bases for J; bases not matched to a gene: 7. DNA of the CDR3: TGCGCCAGCAGCCAACCCAGGACAGGGGAACACACTGAAGCTTTCTTT. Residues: CASSQPRTGEHTEAFF.